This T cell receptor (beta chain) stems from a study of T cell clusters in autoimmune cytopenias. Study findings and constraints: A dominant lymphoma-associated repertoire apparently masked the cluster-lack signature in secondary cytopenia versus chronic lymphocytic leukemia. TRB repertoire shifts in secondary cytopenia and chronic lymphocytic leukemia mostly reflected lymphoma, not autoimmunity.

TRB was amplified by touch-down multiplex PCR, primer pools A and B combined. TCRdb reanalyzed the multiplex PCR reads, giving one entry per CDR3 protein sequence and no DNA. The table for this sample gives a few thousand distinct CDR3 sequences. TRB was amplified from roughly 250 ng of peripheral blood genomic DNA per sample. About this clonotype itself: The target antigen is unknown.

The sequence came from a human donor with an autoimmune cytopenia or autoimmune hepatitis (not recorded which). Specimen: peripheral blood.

CDR3 amino acids: CASSLRGGDTDTQYF. This chain uses TRBV7-2 with TRBJ2-3; checking the TCRdb D call of TRBD2 is not possible without DNA. CDR3 length: 15 residues. CDR1 SGHTA and CDR2 FQGNSA come from the germline V gene. The variable domain in full, with the rest retrieved from reference TRBV7-2 and TRBJ2-3, is GAGVSQSPSNKVTEKGKDVELRCDPISGHTALYWYRQSLGQGLEFLIYFQGNSAPDKSGLPSDRFSAERTGGSVSTLTIQRTQQEDSAVYLCASSLRGGDTDTQYFGPGTRLTVL.